This T cell receptor (beta chain) derives from a study of shared clonotypes between healthy human individuals (dated by TCRdb to the early 2020s). Describing the broader study: The cohort included a few men and a couple of women between 18 and 49 years of age. Between about 0.85 and 8.9 billion PBMCs per donor were obtained by leukapheresis. For each donor, CD4 naive and CD4 memory were each run on three plates, CD8 naive on two plates, and CD8 memory on one plate. To increase sequencing depth and limit assay-specific biases, different laboratories used diverse techniques to prepare libraries and sequence TCR repertoires. Blood TCR repertoires of five healthy adults were deeply sequenced to estimate repertoire size and the extent of clonotype sharing between individuals.

Concerning this clone itself: This clone's antigen is unknown. No much larger clone exists at a distance of one base, and base qualities are not known.

Using the deep immunoSEQ assay, TCR CDR3 regions were amplified from genomic DNA by multiplex PCR. Extracted genomic DNA from each cell subset was distributed evenly across all wells of several immunoSEQ 96-well plates, and each plate was treated as a replicate. Each replicate PCR for sorted subsets received about 200 ng genomic DNA, equal to roughly 29,000 T cell genomes. Purified libraries were measured with a Qubit 3.0 fluorometer, size-checked on a Bioanalyzer 2100, and measured again with the KAPA Library Quantification kit. Each immunoSEQ 96-well plate was sequenced on its own single-read 150-cycle Illumina NextSeq 550 flow cell. The authors' analysis ran thus. Because only junctional sequences without quality scores were contained in the immunoSEQ output, filtering matching that applied to full-length reads could not be performed. Sequences were annotated with PyIR, a Python wrapper for IgBLAST v1.9, using IMGT germline references to assign V/J genes and CDR3. Reads were filtered out if the reads had weak V/J assignments (E-value above 1e-6), no CDR3, stop codons, out-of-frame junctions, or ambiguous translated residues. V3J clonotypes were defined by identical inferred V gene, J gene, and CDR3 amino acid sequence. Percentage overlap between repertoires was computed as shared unique clonotypes divided by the size of the smaller repertoire. RTK rarefaction, the Chao1 estimator, and Recon v2.1 estimates of unobserved clonotypes were used to assess repertoire richness. Generation probabilities for all TCRbeta clonotypes obtained by the gDNA method from several donors were computed using OLGA. TCRdb carries this immuneACCESS record with in-frame sequences only. Its versions omit some clonotypes, under half of them owing to an unresolved V gene in the studies checked, with the rest unexplained. D and trimming were read from the DNA, whereas the V and J calls and clone size are those reported in that table. Within this sample are 2.5 million or so clones, with around nine tenths of them counted one time only. The ten largest account for 0.11% to 0.15% of the sample.

On the study overall, not on this receptor specifically: Sampling was restricted to blood, and TCR repertoires in tissues likely differ from the TCR repertoires found in blood. Even with the large sequencing depth, rarefaction of the sorted-subset datasets indicated that sequencing was incomplete. Naive subsets generally had larger estimated clonotype richness than memory subsets. Higher generation probabilities were observed for clonotypes shared by all four sorted-subset donors than for non-shared clonotypes. Across four donors, around 5% of naive CD4, over 3% of naive CD8, approximately 2.5% of memory CD4, and roughly 0.4% of memory CD8 clonotypes were shared. Because the study included only a small number of donors, the genetic and exposure-history diversity represented was limited. Based on pairwise subsampling, the degree of clonotype sharing among donors was expected to be affected by sequencing depth.

Donors were healthy HIV-negative adults with no recently reported acute infections or vaccinations. All donors were Caucasian adults living in Nashville, Tennessee, USA. CD4+ T cells were enriched by magnetic negative selection, after which naive cells were positively selected on CD45RA and the negative fraction was taken as the memory subset. Blood was collected by leukapheresis, and PBMCs were isolated by Ficoll-Histopaque density gradient centrifugation and then cryopreserved in liquid nitrogen vapor phase. Analytical flow cytometry was used to check the purity and quantity of each magnetically sorted T cell population. Genomic DNA was isolated from each sorted fraction and quantified by UV absorbance on a Nanodrop 2000c. Based on the germline V gene (reference sequence), the CDR1 and CDR2 sequences are LNHDA and SQIVND. Taken from cysteine to phenylalanine, the CDR3 has 14 residues. The only DNA kept is the CDR3, 42 bases in frame from the first base. At the junction V is shortened by 7 bases and J by 2 bases, with 13 bases in between.

The chain is made from TRBV19 and TRBJ2-3, with the D gene call left open. Sequencing was carried out using naive CD4+ T cells sorted from blood. The cell subset or site label corresponds to: CD45RA+ positively selected. This receptor was obtained from a man aged 18 to 30 in good health. This receptor has the CDR3 CASKSNGYTDTQYF. The DNA is TGTGCCAGTAAAAGTAACGGGTACACAGATACGCAGTATTTT.